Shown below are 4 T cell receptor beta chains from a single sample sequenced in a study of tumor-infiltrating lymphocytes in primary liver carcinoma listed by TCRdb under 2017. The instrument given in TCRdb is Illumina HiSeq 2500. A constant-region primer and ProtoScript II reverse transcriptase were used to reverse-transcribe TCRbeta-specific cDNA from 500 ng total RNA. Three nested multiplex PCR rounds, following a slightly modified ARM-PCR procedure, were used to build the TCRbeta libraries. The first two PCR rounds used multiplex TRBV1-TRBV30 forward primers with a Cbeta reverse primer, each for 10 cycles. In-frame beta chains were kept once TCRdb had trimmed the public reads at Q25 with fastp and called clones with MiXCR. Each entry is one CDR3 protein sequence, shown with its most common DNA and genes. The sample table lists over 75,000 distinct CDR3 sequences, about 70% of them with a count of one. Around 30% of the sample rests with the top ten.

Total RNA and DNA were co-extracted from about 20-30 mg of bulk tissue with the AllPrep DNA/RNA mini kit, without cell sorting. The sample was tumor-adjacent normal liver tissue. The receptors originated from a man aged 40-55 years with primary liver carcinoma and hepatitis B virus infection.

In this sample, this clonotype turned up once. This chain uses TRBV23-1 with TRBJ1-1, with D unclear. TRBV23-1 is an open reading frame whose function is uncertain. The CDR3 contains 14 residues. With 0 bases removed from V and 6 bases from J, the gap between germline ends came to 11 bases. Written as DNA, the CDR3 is TGCGCCAGCAGTCAATCGGGCCTAATCCCTGAAGCTTTCTTT. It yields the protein CASSQSGLIPEAFF.

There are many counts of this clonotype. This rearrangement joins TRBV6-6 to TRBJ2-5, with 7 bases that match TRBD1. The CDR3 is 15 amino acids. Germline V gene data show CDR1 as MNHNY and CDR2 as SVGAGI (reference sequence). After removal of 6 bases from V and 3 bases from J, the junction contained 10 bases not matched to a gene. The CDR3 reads CASSRQTGSKETQYF. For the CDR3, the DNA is TGTGCCAGCAGCCGGCAGACAGGGTCTAAAGAGACCCAGTACTTC.

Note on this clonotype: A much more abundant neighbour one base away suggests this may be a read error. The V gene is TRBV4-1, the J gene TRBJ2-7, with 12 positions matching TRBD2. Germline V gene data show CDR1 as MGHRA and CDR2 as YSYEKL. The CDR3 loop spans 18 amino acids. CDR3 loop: CASSQGNALAGGPGEQSF. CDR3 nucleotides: TGCGCCAGCAGCCAAGGGAACGCCCTAGCGGGAGGGCCAGGAGAGCAGTCCTTC.

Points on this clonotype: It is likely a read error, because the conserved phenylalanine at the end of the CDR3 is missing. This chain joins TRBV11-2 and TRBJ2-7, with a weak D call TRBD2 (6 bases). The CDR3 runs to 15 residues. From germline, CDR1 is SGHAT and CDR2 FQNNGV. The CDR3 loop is CPSSLGGTLPYEQYI. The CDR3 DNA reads TGTCCCAGCAGCCTTGGCGGGACTCTACCCTACGAGCAGTACATC.